The 28 T cell receptor beta chains given below trace back to one sample, sequenced in a study of shared clonotypes between healthy human individuals. Only in-frame clones appear in the TCRdb table, and some are missing; sequencing was by immunoSEQ multiplex PCR. The sample contains about 2.4 million clones, approximately 93% of which appear only once. The sample taken for sequencing was naive CD4+ T cells from PBMCs. Specified subset: CD45RA+ positively selected. These receptor sequences come from a man aged 18-30 years in good health. Some clones in this sample may be carry-over from other donors' samples.

The chain has TRBV28 and TRBJ2-7; a weak D match, TRBD1 (5 bases). V was clipped by 6 bases and J by 5 bases, with 20 bases between them. Per germline, CDR1 MDHEN and CDR2 SYDVKM. This CDR3 region has 15 residues. The CDR3 here is CASSPHLVGLNEQYF. The CDR3 DNA follows: TGTGCCAGCAGCCCCCACCTTGTGGGGCTAAACGAGCAGTACTTC.

Only a few counts were recorded for this clone. J is TRBJ1-1 and V is TRBV7-9, with D hard to call. This CDR3 is built from 15 residues. V was clipped by 4 bases and J by 5 bases, with 17 bases between them. CDR1 and CDR2 from the germline V gene are SEHNR and FQNEAQ (reference sequence). DNA for the CDR3: TGTGCCAGCAGCTCCCGAGACCCCGGCGGGACTGAAGCTTTCTTT. This sequence encodes CASSSRDPGGTEAFF.

The chain has TRBV5-1 and TRBJ2-2; TRBD2 aligns across 7 bases. Unmatched junction bases numbered 7, after V lost 3 bases and J lost 5 bases. Germline V CDR1 and CDR2: SGHRS, YFSETQ. The CDR3 is 15 amino acids. The CDR3 coding sequence is TGCGCCAGCAGCTCCCGGGGAGGGGAAACCGGGGAGCTGTTTTTT. Translating it yields CASSSRGGETGELFF.

This chain uses TRBV19 with TRBJ1-2; a possible D gene is TRBD1 (5 bases). Germline CDR1 reads LNHDA; CDR2 reads SQIVND (reference sequence). The CDR3 spans 15 residues. V gave up 5 bases and J gave up 0 bases, with 13 bases separating them. The CDR3 loop reads CASSLGHLANYGYTF. CDR3 DNA sequence: TGTGCCAGTAGTCTCGGACACTTAGCTAACTATGGCTACACCTTC.

This clone has only one observation. Here the CDR3 DNA reads TGTGCCAGCAGCGCTGGGGGCGCAGGGGGAGGCTACGAGCAGTACTTC. Protein product: CASSAGGAGGGYEQYF. The gene calls are TRBV13 and TRBJ2-7; TRBD1 is a possible D gene (7 bases). Per germline, CDR1 PRHDT and CDR2 FYEKMQ (reference sequence). Trimming took off 5 bases at V and 3 bases at J, with 20 bases between the two ends. The CDR3 is 16 amino acids.

This clone showed up just once. The chain joins TRBV18 to TRBJ2-7, with D perhaps TRBD1 (6 bases). Trimming shortened V by 4 bases and J by 2 bases, and 12 bases separated the two germline ends. This CDR3 has 14 amino acids. Germline V gene sequence: CDR1 KGHSH, CDR2 LQKENI. The CDR3 DNA follows: TGTGCCAGCTCACACAGACAGGTTACCTACGAGCAGTACTTC. It yields the protein CASSHRQVTYEQYF.

The chain employs TRBV28 and TRBJ2-3; no reliable D call. The CDR3 is 13 amino acids. Trimming cost V 7 bases and J 1 base, with 9 bases left between them. Germline CDR1 reads MDHEN; CDR2 reads SYDVKM. CDR3: CASTLDGTDTQYF. DNA of the CDR3: TGTGCCAGCACCCTGGACGGCACAGATACGCAGTATTTT.

The chain recombines TRBV7-8 with TRBJ2-4; D is ambiguous. CDR3 length: 17 residues. Germline CDR1 is SGHVS and CDR2 is FQNEAQ. Trimming removed 8 bases at V and 1 base at J, with 21 bases between. The DNA of the CDR3 is TGTGCCAGCGAAGCCAACGTGGGCGGATATGCCAAAAACATTCAGTACTTC. Translation: CASEANVGGYAKNIQYF.

In this sample, this clone turned up once. The J gene is TRBJ1-2, the V gene TRBV30, with D maybe TRBD1 (6 bases). Trimming removed 3 bases at V and 8 bases at J, with 13 bases between. Germline CDR1 and CDR2: GTSNPN and SVGIG (reference sequence). The CDR3 is made up of 12 amino acids. This CDR3 is CAWSARGSGYTF. DNA of the CDR3: TGTGCCTGGAGCGCCAGGGGTAGCGGCTACACCTTC.

The CDR3 nucleotides are TGTGCCAGCAGCCAAGATCCGCGTTGGGCAGATACGCAGTATTTT. Translated, it gives CASSQDPRWADTQYF. The rearrangement uses TRBV4-2 and TRBJ2-3; D is unclear. Germline CDR1 LGHNA, CDR2 YNFKEQ. There are 15 residues in the CDR3. Trimming removed 0 bases from V and 4 bases from J, with 11 bases in between.

Details on this clone: In the same sample, other DNA sequences code for this CDR3. V gene TRBV29-1 combines with J gene TRBJ1-1; D may be TRBD1 (5 bases). V was trimmed by 6 bases and J by 1 base, leaving 12 bases between them. Germline CDR1 reads SQVTM; CDR2 reads ANQGSEA. The CDR3 is made up of 13 amino acids. Here the CDR3 reads CSVSGRQNTEAFF. CDR3 DNA sequence: TGCAGCGTGTCGGGACGGCAGAACACTGAAGCTTTCTTT. The full variable domain, completed using reference TRBV29-1 and TRBJ1-1, is SAVISQKPSRDICQRGTSLTIQCQVDSQVTMMFWYRQQPGQSLTLIATANQGSEATYESGFVIDKFPISRPNLTFSTLTVSNMSPEDSSIYLCSVSGRQNTEAFFGQGTRLTVV.

The rearrangement links TRBV15 to TRBJ2-5; no clear D gene. Trimming shortened V by 3 bases and J by 5 bases, and 10 bases separated the two germline ends. The CDR3 loop spans 13 amino acids. Per the germline V gene, CDR1 is LNHNV and CDR2 is YYDKDF (reference sequence). CDR3 protein: CATSSSPLETQYF. DNA of the CDR3: TGTGCCACCAGCAGTTCTCCTCTCGAGACCCAGTACTTC.

CDR3 residues: CASSLREDTEQFF. Written as DNA, the CDR3 is TGCGCCAGCAGCTTACGGGAGGACACTGAGCAGTTCTTC. The rearrangement joins TRBV5-1 to TRBJ2-1; 7 bases align to TRBD2. Germline CDR1 reads SGHRS; CDR2 reads YFSETQ. The CDR3 totals 13 residues. Unmatched junction bases numbered 5, after V lost 2 bases and J lost 9 bases.

The gene calls are TRBV30 and TRBJ1-5, with TRBD1 matching 9 bases. Trimming cost V 3 bases and J 2 bases; bases outside gene matches: 5. The CDR3 consists of 15 residues. Germline V gene data show CDR1 as GTSNPN and CDR2 as SVGIG (reference sequence). CDR3 coding DNA: TGTGCCTGGAGCGGGACAGGGTCGGGCAATCAGCCCCAGCATTTT. Translation gives CAWSGTGSGNQPQHF.

V gene TRBV19 combines with J gene TRBJ2-1; D is perhaps TRBD1 (6 bases). This CDR3 is 11 amino acids long. Trimming cost V 9 bases and J 9 bases, with 12 bases left between them. Germline loops: CDR1 LNHDA, CDR2 SQIVND (reference sequence). The CDR3 sequence is CASRGVGEQFF. For the CDR3, the DNA is TGTGCCAGCAGGGGCGTTGGTGAGCAGTTCTTC.

This chain links TRBV7-7 with TRBJ2-7; tentatively, D is TRBD1 (5 bases). Germline CDR1 SSHAT, CDR2 FNYEAQ (reference sequence). Trimming stripped 5 bases from V and 1 base from J, with 6 bases between. The CDR3 has 12 residues. CDR3 sequence reads: CASSPGSYEQYF. The CDR3 DNA is TGTGCCAGCAGCCCAGGGTCCTACGAGCAGTACTTC.

This chain uses TRBV29-1 with TRBJ1-2; the D is unclear. In germline, CDR1 is SQVTM, CDR2 ANQGSEA. The CDR3 length is 9 residues. CDR3 in DNA: TGCAGGGCCTCCTATGGCTACACCTTC. Residues: CRASYGYTF.

The rearrangement uses TRBV6-1 and TRBJ1-5; no clear D. Germline CDR1 reads MNHNS; CDR2 reads SASEGT. The CDR3 sequence is 15 residues long. Trimming pared 6 bases from V and 0 bases from J, leaving 12 bases between. The CDR3 here is CASSALGYSNQPQHF. In DNA, the CDR3 is TGTGCCAGCAGCGCTCTGGGATATAGCAATCAGCCCCAGCATTTT.

This clone is a singleton in its sample. Other nucleotide sequences in the sample specify the same CDR3. The chain uses TRBV29-1 and TRBJ2-7; D call uncertain. Per the germline V gene, CDR1 is SQVTM and CDR2 is ANQGSEA. V was pared by 6 bases and J by 3 bases, with 9 bases between. The CDR3 contains 11 residues. This chain's CDR3 is CSVAGVYEQYF. The CDR3 DNA reads TGCAGCGTCGCAGGTGTCTACGAGCAGTACTTC.

This clone came up once. This chain uses TRBV13 with TRBJ2-7; no definite D call. The CDR3 has 13 amino acids. CDR1 is PRHDT, CDR2 FYEKMQ, per germline (reference sequence). Trimming cost V 5 bases and J 6 bases, with 14 bases left between them. CDR3 region: CASSLHEVSEQYF. CDR3 DNA sequence: TGTGCCAGCAGCCTACACGAGGTTAGCGAGCAGTACTTC.

Note on this clone: The sample carries other DNA sequences with the same CDR3. The rearrangement links TRBV30 to TRBJ2-2; D call uncertain. V lost 0 bases and J 2 bases, leaving 4 bases between the germline ends. Germline V gene sequence: CDR1 GTSNPN, CDR2 SVGIG (reference sequence). This CDR3 contains 13 residues. CDR3 DNA: TGTGCCTGGAGTGTAGGCAACACCGGGGAGCTGTTTTTT. Translating it yields CAWSVGNTGELFF.

The V gene is TRBV6-1, the J gene TRBJ1-2, with 7 nucleotides matching TRBD1. The CDR3 extends over 14 amino acids. V lost 4 bases, J lost 3 bases, and 5 bases stayed unmatched. The germline V gene encodes CDR1 MNHNS and CDR2 SASEGT. CDR3 protein: CASSATGPHYGYTF. CDR3 coding DNA: TGTGCCAGCAGTGCGACAGGGCCCCACTATGGCTACACCTTC.

The chain is built from TRBV7-2 and TRBJ2-1; TRBD2 agrees at 14 bases. V gave up 5 bases and J gave up 8 bases; unmatched junction bases: 8. CDR1 SGHTA and CDR2 FQGNSA come from the germline V gene. This CDR3 has 16 residues. CDR3 amino acids: CASSKRTSGRRDEQFF. In nucleotides, the CDR3 is TGTGCCAGCAGCAAACGGACTAGCGGGAGGCGAGATGAGCAGTTCTTC. Full variable domain (remainder filled in from reference TRBV7-2 and TRBJ2-1): GAGVSQSPSNKVTEKGKDVELRCDPISGHTALYWYRQSLGQGLEFLIYFQGNSAPDKSGLPSDRFSAERTGGSVSTLTIQRTQQEDSAVYLCASSKRTSGRRDEQFFGPGTRLTVL.

V usage is TRBV21-1 and J usage is TRBJ2-3; the D call in the table, TRBD1, was not verified against the DNA. TRBV21-1 is labeled a pseudogene. The CDR3 has 16 amino acids. CDR3 bases: TGTGCCAGCAGCAATGGGACAGGACGTAGCACAGATACGCAGTATTTT. Its translation: CASSNGTGRSTDTQYF.

This sequence joins TRBV5-1 and TRBJ2-2; 9 nucleotides line up with TRBD2. V gave up 1 base and J gave up 6 bases; unmatched junction bases: 13. CDR3 length equals 18 residues. Germline CDR1 and CDR2: SGHRS and YFSETQ. CDR3 region: CASSLMEVQAGGSGELFF. The DNA of the CDR3 is TGCGCCAGCAGCTTGATGGAAGTCCAAGCGGGAGGTTCCGGGGAGCTGTTTTTT.

V gene TRBV7-3 combines with J gene TRBJ2-2; 11 positions agree with TRBD1. This CDR3 comprises 16 residues. Germline V lookup: CDR1 SGHTA, CDR2 FQGTGA. J gave up 5 bases and V 1 base, and 3 bases lay outside the gene matches. The CDR3 here is CASSLRTGGRTGELFF. In DNA, the CDR3 is TGTGCCAGCAGCTTAAGGACAGGGGGCAGGACCGGGGAGCTGTTTTTT.

V and J are TRBV7-6 and TRBJ2-2; 7 nucleotides match TRBD2. J gave up 0 bases and V 5 bases, and 3 bases lay outside the gene matches. Germline CDR1 SGHVS, CDR2 FNYEAQ. This CDR3 has 15 amino acids. The CDR3 reads CASSNSGSNTGELFF. The DNA of the CDR3 is TGTGCCAGCAGCAATAGCGGGTCGAACACCGGGGAGCTGTTTTTT.

The chain combines TRBV18 with TRBJ1-2, with D hard to call. Germline loops: CDR1 KGHSH, CDR2 LQKENI. The CDR3 extends over 15 amino acids. Trimming stripped 3 bases from V and 8 bases from J, with 19 bases between. CDR3 DNA sequence: TGTGCCAGCTCACCCATCGTGGCCCCCCCAGAAGGCTACACCTTC. It encodes CASSPIVAPPEGYTF.